Presented here are 9 T cell receptor beta chains from one specimen sequenced in a study of blood T cell repertoires in COVID-19. TCRdb's table, derived via immunoSEQ multiplex PCR, lists solely in-frame clones and lacks some. In the table there are roughly 250,000 clones, around 82% of which are singletons. The material sequenced was PBMCs or T cells enriched from blood (not recorded which). The receptors were sampled from a woman aged 35 to 49 who had been exposed to COVID-19.

This sequence joins TRBV6-1 and TRBJ2-7; D may be TRBD2 (5 bases). Germline V gene lookup returns CDR1 MNHNS and CDR2 SASEGT. This CDR3 is 13 amino acids long. Trimming stripped 7 bases from V and 5 bases from J, with 15 bases between. The CDR3 DNA reads TGTGCCAGCACCGGGGAACCTACGAACGAGCAGTACTTC. This sequence encodes CASTGEPTNEQYF.

CDR3 in amino acids: CATSDRPGEQFF. In DNA form, the CDR3 reads TGTGCCACCAGTGATCGCCCGGGGGAGCAGTTCTTC. The chain joins TRBV24-1 to TRBJ2-1, with D possibly matching TRBD2 (5 bases). CDR1 and CDR2 from the germline V gene are KGHDR and SFDVKD. This CDR3 comprises 12 residues. The V end was cut by 3 bases, the J end by 10 bases, with 9 bases between.

The chain recombines TRBV29-1 with TRBJ2-5; D perhaps matches TRBD2 (5 bases). The CDR3 loop spans 12 amino acids. CDR1 and CDR2 (germline): SQVTM, ANQGSEA. V lost 7 bases, J lost 0 bases, and 9 bases lay in between. CDR3 coding DNA: TGCAGCGGAGTCGGGAACCAAGAGACCCAGTACTTC. It codes for CSGVGNQETQYF. Complete variable domain (other parts from reference TRBV29-1 and TRBJ2-5): SAVISQKPSRDICQRGTSLTIQCQVDSQVTMMFWYRQQPGQSLTLIATANQGSEATYESGFVIDKFPISRPNLTFSTLTVSNMSPEDSSIYLCSGVGNQETQYFGPGTRLLVL.

The gene calls are TRBV3-1 (or the pseudogene TRBV3-2) and TRBJ1-2; no reliable D call. The V end lost 0 bases, the J end lost 1 base, and 6 bases lay between the germline ends. The CDR3 sequence is 14 residues long. The germline V gene has CDR1 LGHDT and CDR2 YNNKEL (reference sequence). The CDR3 protein is CASSQDPSNYGYTF. In DNA, the CDR3 is TGTGCCAGCAGCCAAGATCCTAGTAACTATGGCTACACCTTC.

This clone has just a few counts. The chain couples TRBV18 to TRBJ2-1; the match to TRBD2 covers 8 bases. Trimming cost V 0 bases and J 5 bases; bases outside gene matches: 9. Germline V lookup: CDR1 KGHSH, CDR2 LQKENI. The CDR3 contains 17 residues. The CDR3 sequence: CASSPPGGAGADNEQFF. The CDR3 DNA reads as TGTGCCAGCTCACCACCGGGGGGAGCGGGGGCTGACAATGAGCAGTTCTTC.

This clone was picked up a small number of times. The J gene is TRBJ2-2, the V gene TRBV7-3; a possible D gene is TRBD2 (6 bases). Trimming removed 5 bases from V and 4 bases from J, with 17 bases in between. CDR3 length: 16 residues. Germline loops: CDR1 SGHTA, CDR2 FQGTGA. CDR3: CASSIGTLGGTGELFF. The CDR3 DNA reads as TGTGCCAGCAGCATCGGGACCCTGGGGGGCACCGGGGAGCTGTTTTTT.

The rearrangement uses TRBV25-1 and TRBJ1-6, with TRBD1 identical over 8 bases. Unmatched junction bases numbered 4, after V lost 8 bases and J lost 7 bases. This CDR3 is built from 13 residues. Germline values: CDR1 MGHDK, CDR2 SYGVNS. As DNA, the CDR3 is TGTGCCAGCCGACGGGACAGGAATTCACCCCTCCACTTT. Amino acids: CASRRDRNSPLHF.

The rearrangement uses TRBV7-2 and TRBJ2-7; D is possibly TRBD2 (6 bases). Germline-derived CDR1 and CDR2 are SGHTA and FQGNSA. V shed 1 base and J shed 4 bases, with 8 bases lying between them. The CDR3 runs 13 residues. The CDR3 sequence: CASSLGDFYEQYF. In DNA, the CDR3 is TGTGCCAGCAGCTTAGGGGACTTTTACGAGCAGTACTTC.

This chain uses TRBV27 with TRBJ2-7; TRBD2 aligns across 8 bases. The junction had 4 bases not matched to a gene; V was cut back by 0 bases and J by 3 bases. Germline V gives CDR1 MNHEY, CDR2 SMNVEV (reference sequence). The CDR3 extends over 15 amino acids. CDR3 coding DNA: TGTGCCAGCAGTTTATCCAGCGGGGGAGGCTACGAGCAGTACTTC. Translation gives CASSLSSGGGYEQYF.